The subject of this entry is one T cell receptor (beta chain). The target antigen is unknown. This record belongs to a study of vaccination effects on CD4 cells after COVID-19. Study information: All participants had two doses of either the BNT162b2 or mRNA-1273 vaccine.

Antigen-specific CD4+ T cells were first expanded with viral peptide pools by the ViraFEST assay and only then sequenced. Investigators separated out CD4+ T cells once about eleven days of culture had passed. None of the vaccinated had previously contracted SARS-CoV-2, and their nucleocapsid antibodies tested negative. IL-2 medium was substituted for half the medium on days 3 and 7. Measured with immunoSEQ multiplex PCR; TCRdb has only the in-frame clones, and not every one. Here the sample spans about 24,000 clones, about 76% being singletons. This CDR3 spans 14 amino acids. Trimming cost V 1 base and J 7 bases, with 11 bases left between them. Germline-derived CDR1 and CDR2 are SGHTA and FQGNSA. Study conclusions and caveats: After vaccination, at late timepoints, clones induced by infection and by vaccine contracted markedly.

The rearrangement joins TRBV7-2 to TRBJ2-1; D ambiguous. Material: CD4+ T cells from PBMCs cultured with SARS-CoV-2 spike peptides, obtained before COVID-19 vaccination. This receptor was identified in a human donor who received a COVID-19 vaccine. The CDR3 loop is CASSLVVLGNEQFF. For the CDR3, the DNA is TGTGCCAGCAGCTTAGTAGTCCTAGGAAATGAGCAGTTCTTC.